The sequence of this T cell receptor (beta chain) was determined in a study of blood T cell repertoires in COVID-19. Overall study: Acute-phase and convalescent COVID-19 samples originated in the United States, Italy and Spain. T cells, B-cell-depleted T cells, or PBMCs supplied cDNA or gDNA.

Per the original data handling: Estimated nucleated cell counts came from reference gene primer amplification. Here immunoSEQ multiplex PCR was the method, and the copy in TCRdb shows in-frame clones only, minus some. For V, J and clone size, that table is used; D and trimming come from the DNA. The top ten hold approximately 20% of the sample, which has around 58,000 clones, 85% seen once. V shed 1 base and J shed 11 bases, with 10 bases lying between them. From germline, CDR1 is LGHDT and CDR2 YNNKEL (reference sequence). The CDR3 sequence is 12 residues long. The chain recombines TRBV3-1 (or the pseudogene TRBV3-2) with TRBJ2-3; possible D gene TRBD2, 6 bases. Input material: peripheral blood. The clonotype comes from a human donor in a cohort sampled during active COVID-19. CDR3 coding DNA: TGTGCCAGCAGCCAAGGGGTGACTAGGCAGTATTTT. It encodes CASSQGVTRQYF.